This T cell receptor (beta chain) came from a study of blood T cell dynamics during melanoma immunotherapy. Germline CDR1 SGHTS, CDR2 YDEGEE. This CDR3 comprises 11 residues. V was cut by 1 base and J by 7 bases, with 3 bases left in between. The time point is: pre-treatment baseline. One draw preceded checkpoint blockade; another followed its first cycle at week 3. Apart from a couple of fast progressors, RECIST 1.1 response was judged 12 weeks post-infusion. Repertoires were generated with immunoSEQ multiplex PCR, while TCRdb's copy carries only in-frame clones and drops some. Among roughly 10,000 clones listed, roughly 86% were seen once.

The source was blood, collected from a patient treated with checkpoint blockade. The chain couples TRBV5-8 to TRBJ2-1; no reliable D call. This clonotype originated in a human donor with melanoma. For the CDR3, the DNA is TGTGCCAGCAGCTTGCGGAATGAGCAGTTCTTC. Its protein product is CASSLRNEQFF.